The 18 T cell receptor beta chains given below trace back to one sample, sequenced in a study of long-term antiretroviral therapy in people with HIV. Running of the v3.0 immunoSEQ assay took place at survey level. The repertoire was sequenced with immunoSEQ multiplex PCR; TCRdb's copy has only in-frame clones and lacks some. This table holds roughly 28,000 clones, 70% to 90% found once. The sample consisted of unsorted PBMCs, taken 1.8 years after starting antiretroviral therapy. These receptors all stem from a woman under 30 with HIV.

V is TRBV28 and J is TRBJ2-4, with 13 bases identical to TRBD2. The J segment lost 0 bases and the V segment lost 7 bases, leaving 18 bases of the junction unmatched. Looked up from germline, CDR1 is MDHEN and CDR2 is SYDVKM. There are 21 residues in the CDR3. The CDR3 DNA is TGTGCCAGCACCGAACAGAGACTAGCGGGAGGAGATAGGGTAGCCAAAAACATTCAGTACTTC. It codes for CASTEQRLAGGDRVAKNIQYF.

The chain employs TRBV6-5 and TRBJ2-1; D is undetermined. V lost 1 base, J lost 11 bases, and 12 bases lay in between. Germline V gene data show CDR1 as MNHEY and CDR2 as SVGAGI. This CDR3 is built from 13 residues. CDR3 bases: TGTGCCAGCAGTTACTTCTACTACTCCCAGCAGTTCTTC. Translation: CASSYFYYSQQFF.

V and J are TRBV4-1 and TRBJ2-1; possibly TRBD1 or TRBD2 for D (5 bases each). The CDR3 is made up of 13 amino acids. Trimming took off 3 bases at V and 4 bases at J, with 7 bases between the two ends. Germline V gives CDR1 MGHRA, CDR2 YSYEKL. CDR3 nucleotides: TGCGCCAGCAGCCAGGGACCATACAATGAGCAGTTCTTC. Protein: CASSQGPYNEQFF.

J is TRBJ2-7 and V is TRBV14, with D perhaps TRBD2 (5 bases). The CDR3 covers 21 residues. V was pared by 5 bases and J by 3 bases, with 35 bases between. Looked up from germline, CDR1 is SGHDN and CDR2 is FVKESK. The CDR3 here is CASSARFLKNGKAVNRYEQYF. The CDR3 nucleotides are TGTGCCAGCAGCGCCAGGTTCCTCAAAAACGGGAAAGCGGTGAACCGCTACGAGCAGTACTTC.

This chain joins TRBV19 and TRBJ2-7; the match to TRBD1 covers 9 bases. The CDR3 length is 13 residues. V shed 5 bases and J 5 bases; nucleotides not matched to a gene: 4. CDR1 LNHDA and CDR2 SQIVND come from the germline V gene (reference sequence). In DNA form, the CDR3 reads TGTGCCAGTAGTGTACAGGGGGCGAACGAGCAGTACTTC. This gives the protein CASSVQGANEQYF.

This chain uses TRBV7-9 with TRBJ2-1; TRBD1 might be the D (6 bases). CDR3 length: 14 residues. The germline V gene has CDR1 SEHNR and CDR2 FQNEAQ (reference sequence). V dropped 3 bases and J dropped 9 bases, with 15 bases sitting between them. CDR3 coding DNA: TGTGCCAGCAGCTTGATCGAACAGGGCTCTGAGCAGTTCTTC. Amino acids: CASSLIEQGSEQFF.

The chain is built from TRBV7-2 and TRBJ1-3; D is unresolved. V lost 3 bases and J lost 0, with 6 bases in between. CDR1 SGHTA and CDR2 FQGNSA come from the germline V gene. The length of the CDR3 is 14 residues. CDR3 in amino acids: CASSFKSSGNTIYF. The CDR3 DNA sequence: TGTGCCAGCAGCTTCAAGAGCTCTGGAAACACCATATATTTT.

This clone was recorded once. The V call is TRBV5-8, the J call TRBJ2-7; 9 nucleotides align to TRBD1. The germline V gene encodes CDR1 SGHTS and CDR2 YDEGEE. CDR3 length equals 14 residues. Germline trimming cut 4 bases from V and 5 bases from J; bases unmatched to any gene: 7. The CDR3 reads CASSHRDREDEQYF. Written as DNA, the CDR3 is TGTGCCAGCAGCCACCGGGACAGGGAAGACGAGCAGTACTTC. Full variable domain (rest looked up from reference TRBV5-8 and TRBJ2-7): EAGVTQSPTHLIKTRGQQATLRCSPISGHTSVYWYQQALGLGLQFLLWYDEGEERNRGNFPPRFSGRQFPNYSSELNVNALELEDSALYLCASSHRDREDEQYFGPGTRLTVT.

The V gene is TRBV29-1, the J gene TRBJ1-1, with D uncertain. Trimming took off 5 bases at V and 2 bases at J, with 15 bases between the two ends. CDR3 length: 14 residues. The germline V gene encodes CDR1 SQVTM and CDR2 ANQGSEA. In DNA, the CDR3 is TGCAGCGTTAAAGGTTCCAGCCTAAACACTGAAGCTTTCTTT. This encodes CSVKGSSLNTEAFF.

CDR3 sequence: CASSLSGLAGPRSTDTQYF. Here the CDR3 DNA reads TGTGCCAGCAGCTTATCGGGCCTAGCGGGCCCAAGGAGCACAGATACGCAGTATTTT. The J gene is TRBJ2-3, the V gene TRBV7-3, with TRBD2 identical over 8 bases. In germline, CDR1 is SGHTA, CDR2 FQGTGA. J lost 0 bases, V lost 2 bases, and 13 bases had no gene match. The CDR3 is 19 residues long.

V and J are TRBV28 and TRBJ1-2, with no clear D. Looked up from germline, CDR1 is MDHEN and CDR2 is SYDVKM. Trimming removed 8 bases at V and 5 bases at J, with 18 bases between. The CDR3 is 14 residues long. The CDR3 reads CASFTGPSWYGYTF. CDR3 nucleotide sequence: TGTGCCAGCTTCACTGGCCCCTCCTGGTATGGCTACACCTTC.

The chain joins TRBV7-9 to TRBJ2-1, with D unclear. CDR1 is SEHNR and CDR2 is FQNEAQ in the germline V gene (reference sequence). With 1 base removed from V and 8 bases from J, the gap between germline ends came to 12 bases. The CDR3 has 14 amino acids. The CDR3 DNA reads as TGTGCCAGCAGCTTAGATCAGGAGAGGCATGAGCAGTTCTTC. Protein: CASSLDQERHEQFF. Drawing the rest from reference TRBV7-9 and TRBJ2-1, the complete variable domain is DTGVSQNPRHKITKRGQNVTFRCDPISEHNRLYWYRQTLGQGPEFLTYFQNEAQLEKSRLLSDRFSAERPKGSFSTLEIQRTEQGDSAMYLCASSLDQERHEQFFGPGTRLTVL.

The chain is built from TRBV28 and TRBJ2-3, with D perhaps matching TRBD2 (5 bases). The V end lost 1 base, the J end lost 6 bases, and 14 bases lay between the germline ends. Germline V gives CDR1 MDHEN, CDR2 SYDVKM. The CDR3 spans 15 residues. The CDR3 DNA follows: TGTGCCAGCAGTTTATTGAGCCTCGGGATGGATACGCAGTATTTT. Translation gives CASSLLSLGMDTQYF.

The chain combines TRBV18 with TRBJ1-4, with 8 positions matching TRBD1. In germline, CDR1 is KGHSH, CDR2 LQKENI. With 0 bases clipped from V and 4 bases from J, the junction kept 10 bases outside the gene matches. This CDR3 contains 18 residues. The CDR3 DNA sequence: TGTGCCAGCTCACCACCTGGACTCCAGGGGGCCATTAATGAAAAACTGTTTTTT. Amino acids: CASSPPGLQGAINEKLFF.

The genes are TRBV7-3 and TRBJ2-2; tentatively, D is TRBD1 or TRBD2 (6 bases each). V lost 2 bases, J lost 5 bases, and 18 bases lay in between. The V gene's germline CDR1 is SGHTA and CDR2 FQGTGA. The CDR3 runs to 17 residues. The DNA of the CDR3 is TGTGCCAGCAGCTTACTGGGGGGCGCGGTCCGGACCGGGGAGCTGTTTTTT. The encoded protein is CASSLLGGAVRTGELFF.

This chain links TRBV4-2 with TRBJ2-3; no clear D. Trimming removed 4 bases at V and 2 bases at J, with 16 bases between. CDR3 length: 16 amino acids. CDR1 and CDR2 (germline): LGHNA, YNFKEQ. In DNA, the CDR3 is TGTGCCAGCAGCCTTAAATACCCCAGCCTCACAGATACGCAGTATTTT. Protein sequence: CASSLKYPSLTDTQYF.

The CDR3 sequence: CASSYGGQGAKNIQYF. As DNA, the CDR3 is TGTGCCAGCAGTTACGGGGGACAGGGGGCCAAAAACATTCAGTACTTC. The V gene is TRBV6-5, the J gene TRBJ2-4; 10 bases match TRBD1. After removal of 2 bases from V and 1 base from J, the junction contained 2 bases not matched to a gene. Germline V CDR1 and CDR2: MNHEY, SVGAGI. The CDR3 runs 16 residues.

This chain joins TRBV4-3 and TRBJ2-7, with D perhaps matching TRBD1 (5 bases). This CDR3 has 13 amino acids. The germline CDR1 and CDR2 sequences are LGHNA and YSLEER. Trimming cost V 3 bases and J 0 bases, with 6 bases left between them. The CDR3 DNA sequence: TGCGCCAGCAGCCAGGACATCTCCTACGAGCAGTACTTC. It codes for CASSQDISYEQYF.